The 30 T cell receptor beta chains in this list originate from one sample, sequenced in a study of T cells in Graves' hyperthyroidism and ophthalmopathy. From RNA transcripts, TCR beta CDR3 regions were amplified. First-round RT-PCR with HTBI primers amplified the TCR CDR3 region. TCRdb recomputed calls from the multiplex PCR reads with MiXCR, one row per CDR3 protein. The table records some 510,000 distinct CDR3 sequences, around 20% of them present only once. Sequenced: blood. These receptors were collected from a man aged 18-30 years with Graves' hyperthyroidism.

At least ten counts were recorded for this clonotype. The genes are TRBV12-3 or TRBV12-4 and TRBJ1-5; D remains ambiguous. With 1 base removed from V and 6 bases from J, the gap between germline ends came to 13 bases. The CDR3 is 15 amino acids. The CDR3 DNA reads as TGTGCCAGCAGTTTAGGGTCCCAAGTGGGTCAGCCCCAGCATTTT. Translating it yields CASSLGSQVGQPQHF.

The CDR3 spells CATSAPPRDRDTDTQYF. DNA of the CDR3: TGTGCCACCAGTGCCCCTCCGCGGGACAGGGACACAGATACGCAGTATTTT. The rearrangement joins TRBV24-1 to TRBJ2-3; 9 bases agree with TRBD1. The CDR3 is 17 residues long. CDR1 is KGHDR and CDR2 is SFDVKD in the germline V gene. Germline trimming cut 5 bases from V and 2 bases from J; bases unmatched to any gene: 10.

This clonotype was seen many times. The rearrangement uses TRBV5-1 and TRBJ1-1, with D perhaps TRBD1 (5 bases). Germline V gene sequence: CDR1 SGHRS, CDR2 YFSETQ. CDR3 length equals 13 residues. Trimming left V 0 bases short and J 5 bases short, with 8 bases between. CDR3 amino acids: CASSLVGETEAFF. Written as DNA, the CDR3 is TGCGCCAGCAGCTTGGTGGGGGAGACTGAAGCTTTCTTT.

The table lists this clonotype with a few counts. The gene calls are TRBV19 and TRBJ1-5; perhaps TRBD1 as D (5 bases). V lost 4 bases and J 11 bases, leaving 24 bases between the germline ends. The CDR3 runs to 16 residues. Germline V gene lookup returns CDR1 LNHDA and CDR2 SQIVND (reference sequence). The CDR3 DNA sequence: TGTGCCAGTAGTAGCGGGACGCCGGACCGGGTGGGAGCCCAGCATTTT. It encodes CASSSGTPDRVGAQHF.

This clonotype was detected ten times or more. The gene calls are TRBV27 and TRBJ2-7, with D perhaps assigned TRBD1 or TRBD2 (5 bases each). Germline CDR1 reads MNHEY; CDR2 reads SMNVEV (reference sequence). Trimming took 1 base from V and 5 from J, leaving 12 bases between them. This CDR3 comprises 14 residues. Written as DNA, the CDR3 is TGTGCCAGCAGTTTATGGGACCAGAGGGACGAGCAGTACTTC. Its protein is CASSLWDQRDEQYF.

The CDR3 spells CASTETGGDTEAFF. In nucleotides, the CDR3 is TGTGCCAGCACCGAGACAGGGGGGGACACTGAAGCTTTCTTT. V gene TRBV27 combines with J gene TRBJ1-1, with 9 bases aligning to TRBD1. The CDR3 runs 14 residues. J lost 3 bases, V lost 7 bases, and 6 bases had no gene match. Germline loops: CDR1 MNHEY, CDR2 SMNVEV (reference sequence).

This clonotype was counted only a few times. This chain joins TRBV30 and TRBJ2-5; 9 positions match TRBD1. Germline CDR1 reads GTSNPN; CDR2 reads SVGIG (reference sequence). The trim removed 5 bases at V and 4 bases at J, leaving 5 bases unmatched. The CDR3 runs 13 residues. CDR3 coding DNA: TGTGCCTGGGGGACAGGGTCGGGAGAGACCCAGTACTTC. Translated, it gives CAWGTGSGETQYF.

This clonotype was seen a handful of times. The rearrangement joins TRBV7-9 to TRBJ2-5; maybe TRBD2 (5 bases). Germline V gene sequence: CDR1 SEHNR, CDR2 FQNEAQ (reference sequence). The CDR3 contains 15 residues. With 10 bases removed from V and 4 bases from J, the gap between germline ends came to 22 bases. CDR3 protein: CAIRLTGSGRETQYF. The DNA for the CDR3 is TGTGCCATCAGACTTACGGGATCCGGCAGAGAGACCCAGTACTTC.

The chain couples TRBV6-5 to TRBJ1-1; no reliable D call. Trimming stripped 2 bases from V and 1 base from J, with 11 bases between. Germline loops: CDR1 MNHEY, CDR2 SVGAGI. This CDR3 spans 15 amino acids. CDR3 loop: CASSYGRLGNTEAFF. The CDR3 coding sequence is TGTGCCAGCAGTTACGGTCGACTCGGGAACACTGAAGCTTTCTTT.

The chain uses TRBV10-3 and TRBJ1-2, with D hard to call. Germline loops: CDR1 ENHRY, CDR2 SYGVKD. The CDR3 consists of 14 residues. Deletions cut 2 bases from V and 0 bases from J, with 7 bases between. In DNA, the CDR3 is TGTGCCATCAGTGAGACGGGGTCTAACTATGGCTACACCTTC. Its translation is CAISETGSNYGYTF.

The sample holds a few counts of this clonotype. The chain carries TRBV19 and TRBJ1-5, with 7 bases lining up with TRBD1. CDR1 LNHDA and CDR2 SQIVND come from the germline V gene (reference sequence). The CDR3 is 17 amino acids. V lost 6 bases and J lost 6; bases outside the gene matches: 17. The DNA for the CDR3 is TGTGCCAGTAGCAATTACGGGACAGCCGTCCGCGGTCAGCCCCAGCATTTT. Translated: CASSNYGTAVRGQPQHF.

This clonotype was observed at least ten times. This chain connects TRBV6-5 to TRBJ2-5, with 9 bases lining up with TRBD1. The germline gives CDR1 MNHEY, CDR2 SVGAGI. Trimming removed 4 bases from V and 0 bases from J; junction bases left unmatched: 3. The CDR3 consists of 15 residues. CDR3 nucleotide sequence: TGTGCCAGCAGTTTAACAGGGGGCGACCAAGAGACCCAGTACTTC. Translated: CASSLTGGDQETQYF.

The chain employs TRBV2 and TRBJ2-5; 11 bases map to TRBD1. The length of the CDR3 is 15 residues. Germline lookup yields CDR1 SNHLY and CDR2 FYNNEI. The ends lost 4 bases at V and 5 bases at J; junction bases unmatched: 6. In DNA, the CDR3 is TGTGCCAGCAGTGCCTGGACAGGGGGCTCGGAGACCCAGTACTTC. It encodes CASSAWTGGSETQYF.

This clonotype has a handful of counts. The rearrangement joins TRBV28 to TRBJ2-2; D is possibly TRBD1 (6 bases). Per the germline V gene, CDR1 is MDHEN and CDR2 is SYDVKM. Trimming shortened V by 6 bases and J by 4 bases, and 9 bases separated the two germline ends. CDR3 length: 13 amino acids. CDR3 nucleotides: TGTGCCAGCAGCACAGGGTTCACCGGGGAGCTGTTTTTT. Its translation is CASSTGFTGELFF.

This clonotype was seen many times. The chain combines TRBV6-2 or TRBV6-3 with TRBJ1-5, with TRBD1 as a possible D gene (5 bases). Trimming left V 5 bases short and J 2 bases short, with 19 bases between. This CDR3 spans 17 amino acids. Per the germline V gene, CDR1 is MNHEY and CDR2 is SVGEGT. CDR3 nucleotides: TGTGCCAGCAGTACGGGACGCCCGGAGGTGGGCAATCAGCCCCAGCATTTT. Its translation: CASSTGRPEVGNQPQHF.

The table lists this clonotype with many counts. This chain links TRBV12-3 or TRBV12-4 with TRBJ1-3; D unclear. The CDR3 has 13 amino acids. Trimming left V 7 bases short and J 4 bases short, with 11 bases between. CDR3 amino acids: CASKPYDGNTIYF. As DNA, the CDR3 is TGTGCCAGCAAGCCGTACGACGGAAACACCATATATTTT.

This clonotype was found many times. J is TRBJ1-5 and V is TRBV12-3 or TRBV12-4, with unresolved D. The CDR3 has 12 amino acids. Trimming left V 4 bases short and J 6 bases short, with 7 bases between. The CDR3 nucleotides are TGTGCCAGCAGTTCCCTCAGTCAGCCCCAGCATTTT. Its protein is CASSSLSQPQHF.

This clonotype has just a few counts. This chain links TRBV11-2 with TRBJ2-7, with a tentative D call TRBD1 (6 bases). The germline V gene has CDR1 SGHAT and CDR2 FQNNGV. Trimming left V 1 base short and J 3 bases short, with 13 bases between. The length of the CDR3 is 15 residues. Here the CDR3 reads CASSLVTGKGYEQYF. DNA for the CDR3: TGTGCCAGCAGCTTAGTCACAGGGAAGGGCTACGAGCAGTACTTC.

This clonotype came up many times. The chain uses TRBV6-5 and TRBJ1-5; D call uncertain. The CDR3 runs to 15 residues. CDR1 MNHEY and CDR2 SVGAGI come from the germline V gene. Trimming took off 2 bases at V and 0 bases at J, with 8 bases between the two ends. CDR3 sequence reads: CASSYGRISNQPQHF. The CDR3 DNA reads TGTGCCAGCAGTTACGGTCGGATTAGCAATCAGCCCCAGCATTTT.

In its sample, this clonotype was seen many times. The rearrangement links TRBV12-3 or TRBV12-4 to TRBJ2-2, with D uncertain. Between the trimmed V and J ends, which lost 5 bases and 0 bases, there was a span of 13 bases. This CDR3 is built from 16 residues. This CDR3 is CASSRAVGPNTGELFF. The DNA of the CDR3 is TGTGCCAGCAGTCGAGCCGTCGGCCCGAACACCGGGGAGCTGTTTTTT.

This clonotype has at least ten counts. The chain recombines TRBV6-1 with TRBJ2-7, with D unresolved. V lost 4 bases and J 7 bases, leaving 8 bases between the germline ends. The CDR3 spans 11 residues. CDR1 and CDR2 from the germline V gene are MNHNS and SASEGT. CDR3 amino acids: CASSARGEQYF. The CDR3 DNA follows: TGTGCCAGCAGTGCCCGTGGGGAGCAGTACTTC.

This clonotype has a handful of counts. The chain is built from TRBV19 and TRBJ2-2; perhaps TRBD1 as D (6 bases). V lost 10 bases and J 0 bases, leaving 18 bases between the germline ends. The CDR3 totals 16 residues. Germline V gene sequence: CDR1 LNHDA, CDR2 SQIVND (reference sequence). The CDR3 sequence is CATRRTVDPNTGELFF. The DNA for the CDR3 is TGTGCCACCCGGAGGACAGTCGATCCGAACACCGGGGAGCTGTTTTTT.

This clonotype was seen a handful of times. The chain links TRBV4-1 to TRBJ2-5; D tentatively reads TRBD1 or TRBD2 (6 bases each). This CDR3 has 15 amino acids. Trimming shortened V by 0 bases and J by 5 bases, and 13 bases separated the two germline ends. The germline V gene has CDR1 MGHRA and CDR2 YSYEKL. CDR3 sequence reads: CASSQETGAYETQYF. The DNA of the CDR3 is TGCGCCAGCAGCCAAGAAACGGGGGCCTATGAGACCCAGTACTTC.

This clonotype came up many times. This chain uses TRBV6-1 with TRBJ1-5; D uncertain. Germline assignment: CDR1 MNHNS and CDR2 SASEGT. The length of the CDR3 is 14 residues. V lost 6 bases and J lost 2, with 11 bases in between. CDR3 sequence reads: CASSDLWRNQPQHF. The CDR3 DNA follows: TGTGCCAGCAGCGACCTCTGGCGCAATCAGCCCCAGCATTTT.

This clonotype was recorded at least ten times. A much bigger clone sits one base away, suggesting this may be a read error. This chain links TRBV6-1 with TRBJ1-1, with a tentative D call TRBD1 (6 bases). The CDR3 is 12 residues long. V shed 8 bases and J shed 8 bases, with 15 bases lying between them. Germline CDR1 MNHNS, CDR2 SASEGT. The CDR3 loop is CASGGWTVEAFF. DNA of the CDR3: TGTGCCAGCGGTGGATGGACAGTCGAAGCTTTCTTT.

The V and J genes are TRBV7-3 and TRBJ1-1, with D possibly TRBD1 on 5 matching bases. Germline assignment: CDR1 SGHTA and CDR2 FQGTGA. Trimming removed 0 bases at V and 5 bases at J, with 13 bases between. The length of the CDR3 is 15 residues. CDR3 bases: TGTGCCAGCAGCTTAACGGCAGCCCGGGGGACTGAAGCTTTCTTT. This encodes CASSLTAARGTEAFF.

This clonotype was observed many times. V is TRBV5-1 and J is TRBJ2-7, with 8 bases lining up with TRBD1. CDR3 size: 13 residues. CDR1 and CDR2 from the germline V gene are SGHRS and YFSETQ. V lost 4 bases, J lost 5 bases, and 5 bases stayed unmatched. The CDR3 is CASSEDRAHEQYF. The CDR3 nucleotides read TGCGCCAGCAGCGAGGACAGGGCCCACGAGCAGTACTTC.

This clonotype was seen at least ten times. The rearrangement links TRBV25-1 to TRBJ2-5; unclear D gene. V was trimmed by 0 bases and J by 7 bases, leaving 3 bases between them. This CDR3 is 11 amino acids long. The V gene's germline CDR1 is MGHDK and CDR2 SYGVNS. The CDR3 sequence is CASSEYGTQYF. In DNA, the CDR3 is TGTGCCAGCAGTGAATATGGGACCCAGTACTTC.

This clonotype was seen at least ten times. The chain joins TRBV28 to TRBJ1-3; maybe TRBD1 (6 bases). This CDR3 has 16 amino acids. V was cut by 1 base and J by 4 bases, with 14 bases left in between. Per the germline V gene, CDR1 is MDHEN and CDR2 is SYDVKM. The CDR3 DNA is TGTGCCAGCAGTTTATCGCGGGGGGCGCCGGGAAACACCATATATTTT. This sequence encodes CASSLSRGAPGNTIYF. Drawing the rest from reference TRBV28 and TRBJ1-3, the complete variable domain is DVKVTQSSRYLVKRTGEKVFLECVQDMDHENMFWYRQDPGLGLRLIYFSYDVKMKEKGDIPEGYSVSREKKERFSLILESASTNQTSMYLCASSLSRGAPGNTIYFGEGSWLTVV.

There are a few counts of this clonotype. V and J are TRBV7-9 and TRBJ2-5; TRBD1 might be the D (5 bases). The ends were cut back, 3 bases at V and 5 bases at J, with 10 bases in the middle. The CDR3 is made up of 13 amino acids. The V gene's germline CDR1 is SEHNR and CDR2 FQNEAQ (reference sequence). The CDR3 bases are TGTGCCAGCAGCTTGCATGGGGCGGAGACCCAGTACTTC. Translating gives CASSLHGAETQYF.